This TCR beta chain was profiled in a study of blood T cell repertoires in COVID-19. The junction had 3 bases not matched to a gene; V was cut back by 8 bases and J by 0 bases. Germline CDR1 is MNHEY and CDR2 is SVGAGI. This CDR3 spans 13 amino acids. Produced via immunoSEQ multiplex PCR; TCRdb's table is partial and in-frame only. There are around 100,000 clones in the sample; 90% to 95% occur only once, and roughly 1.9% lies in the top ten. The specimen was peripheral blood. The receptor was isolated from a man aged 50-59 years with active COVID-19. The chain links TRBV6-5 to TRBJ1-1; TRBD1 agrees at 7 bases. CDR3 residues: CASGTGVNTEAFF. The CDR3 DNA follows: TGTGCCAGCGGAACAGGGGTGAACACTGAAGCTTTCTTT.